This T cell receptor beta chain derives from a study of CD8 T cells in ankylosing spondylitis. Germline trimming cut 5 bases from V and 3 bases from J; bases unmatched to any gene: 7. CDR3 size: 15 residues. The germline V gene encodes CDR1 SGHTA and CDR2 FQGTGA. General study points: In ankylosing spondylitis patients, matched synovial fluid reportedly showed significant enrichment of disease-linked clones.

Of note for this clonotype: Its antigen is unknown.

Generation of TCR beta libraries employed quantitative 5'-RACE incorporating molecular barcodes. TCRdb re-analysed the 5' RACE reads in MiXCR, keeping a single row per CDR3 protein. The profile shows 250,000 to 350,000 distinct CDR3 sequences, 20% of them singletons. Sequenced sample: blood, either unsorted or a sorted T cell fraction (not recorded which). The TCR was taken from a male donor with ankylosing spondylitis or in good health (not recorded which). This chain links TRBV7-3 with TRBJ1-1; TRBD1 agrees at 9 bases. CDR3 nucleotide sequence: TGTGCCAGCAGCGACGGGACAGGGAGAGACACTGAAGCTTTCTTT. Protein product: CASSDGTGRDTEAFF.